What follows is one TCR beta chain and its context. Its target is not known. The sample originates from a study of T-cell reconstitution after alpha-beta-depleted transplantation in children. Unique molecular identifiers were incorporated when the TCRbeta library was constructed. TCRdb re-derived calls from the PCR reads in MiXCR, one entry per CDR3 protein. The sample yields around 420,000 distinct CDR3 sequences, 15% to 20% seen once. Points from the study as a whole: Diversity of TCRbeta at day 60 was high in some patients, arising from surviving recipient T cells and thymic progenitors. Reported findings indicate that, about two months after transplant, alpha-beta T cells came from several hundred expanded clones, which were derived from non-depleted graft cells. From newly produced T cells came most of the T-cell counts and diversity one year after transplant.

The CDR3 is 14 amino acids. V lost 2 bases, J lost 3 bases, and 4 bases stayed unmatched. Germline assignment: CDR1 DFQATT and CDR2 SNEGSKA (reference sequence). The TCR was taken from a boy under two years old who had a stem cell transplant for Wiskott-Aldrich syndrome, so the T cells may come from the graft donor. The chain carries TRBV20-1 and TRBJ2-4; 7 positions match TRBD2. The source was PBMCs, mostly from graft donor cells, collected 360 days after TCRalphabeta/CD19-depleted stem cell transplant. The CDR3 region has the DNA TGCAGTGCTAGATCCTGGACTAGCAAAAACATTCAGTACTTC. It yields the protein CSARSWTSKNIQYF.